This passage covers 30 T cell receptor beta chains from one sample sequenced in a study of blood T cell repertoires in COVID-19. Using immunoSEQ multiplex PCR, the repertoire was profiled, and TCRdb retains in-frame clones only, with some absent. The sample has about 360,000 clones; about 88% are singletons. What was sequenced was peripheral blood. These receptors were collected from an older woman with COVID-19, enrolled during active disease.

In DNA form, the CDR3 reads TGTGCCAGCAGCTTAGGGGGCTCGGCTTTCTTT. Its translation: CASSLGGSAFF. This sequence joins TRBV7-8 and TRBJ1-1; tentatively, D is TRBD1 (5 bases). Germline V gives CDR1 SGHVS, CDR2 FQNEAQ. The germline V and J ends were trimmed by 1 base and 11 bases, with 8 bases remaining between them. The CDR3 runs 11 residues.

This sequence joins TRBV2 and TRBJ2-3; 10 bases are shared with TRBD2. The CDR3 runs 15 residues. Germline CDR1 and CDR2: SNHLY and FYNNEI. The ends lost 5 bases at V and 6 bases at J; junction bases unmatched: 8. The CDR3 is CASSPLAGQADTQYF. DNA of the CDR3: TGTGCCAGCAGTCCACTAGCGGGACAAGCGGATACGCAGTATTTT.

The chain couples TRBV30 to TRBJ2-1, with D perhaps TRBD2 (6 bases). CDR1 is GTSNPN, CDR2 SVGIG, per germline (reference sequence). Deletions cut 2 bases from V and 11 bases from J, with 13 bases between. CDR3 length: 12 amino acids. CDR3 nucleotides: TGTGCCTGGAGTCTTCGGGACTCGAAGCAGTTCTTC. This encodes CAWSLRDSKQFF.

This clone has only one observation. V and J are TRBV21-1 and TRBJ1-2; the DNA was not compared with TRBD1, the D call given in the table. TRBV21-1 is recorded as a pseudogene. The CDR3 is 8 amino acids. The CDR3 spells CAGMTGDF. The CDR3 DNA is TGTGCCGGAATGACAGGGGACTTC.

V gene TRBV12-5 combines with J gene TRBJ1-4; 9 bases match TRBD1. Germline CDR1 is LGHNT and CDR2 is FRNRAP. This CDR3 is 16 amino acids long. J was trimmed by 4 bases and V by 2 bases; bases with no gene match: 5. In DNA form, the CDR3 reads TGTGCTAGTGGTTTGCAGGGACAGGGAGGTAATGAAAAACTGTTTTTT. This translates into CASGLQGQGGNEKLFF.

The J gene is TRBJ1-1, the V gene TRBV4-3; D is perhaps TRBD1 (5 bases). This CDR3 contains 13 residues. Germline V gene data show CDR1 as LGHNA and CDR2 as YSLEER. V was pared by 4 bases and J by 9 bases, with 15 bases between. This chain's CDR3 is CASSLPQGGKAFF. The CDR3 DNA follows: TGCGCCAGCAGCCTTCCTCAGGGAGGGAAAGCTTTCTTT.

CDR3 sequence reads: CASSPRDRSTDTQYF. DNA of the CDR3: TGCGCCAGCAGTCCCCGGGACAGGAGCACAGATACGCAGTATTTT. The rearrangement uses TRBV10-2 and TRBJ2-3, with 8 bases fitting TRBD1. The CDR3 covers 15 residues. V shed 5 bases, J shed 0 bases, and the junction held 4 bases outside the gene matches. CDR1 and CDR2 (germline): WSHSY, SAAADI.

The rearrangement links TRBV7-7 to TRBJ2-7; 8 bases align to TRBD1. The CDR3 spans 14 residues. Germline values: CDR1 SSHAT, CDR2 FNYEAQ (reference sequence). Trimming removed 6 bases from V and 7 bases from J; junction bases left unmatched: 11. The CDR3 here is CASSSSDRAREQYF. The CDR3, as DNA: TGTGCCAGCAGTTCGTCGGACAGGGCCCGGGAGCAGTACTTC.

The chain employs TRBV12-3 or TRBV12-4 and TRBJ2-7, with 7 bases identical to TRBD1. This CDR3 contains 13 residues. V gave up 3 bases and J gave up 3 bases; unmatched junction bases: 2. The CDR3 loop is CASSFRTGYEQYF. DNA for the CDR3: TGTGCCAGCAGTTTCCGGACAGGCTACGAGCAGTACTTC.

V usage is TRBV5-1 and J usage is TRBJ2-7; 10 bases fit TRBD1. Germline values: CDR1 SGHRS, CDR2 YFSETQ. This CDR3 is 14 amino acids long. V shed 4 bases and J 4 bases; nucleotides not matched to a gene: 5. CDR3 nucleotides: TGCGCCAGCAGCCCCGGGACAGGGGCGTACGAGCAGTACTTC. Amino acids: CASSPGTGAYEQYF. The complete variable domain, with remaining parts taken from reference TRBV5-1 and TRBJ2-7, reads KAGVTQTPRYLIKTRGQQVTLSCSPISGHRSVSWYQQTPGQGLQFLFEYFSETQRNKGNFPGRFSGRQFSNSRSEMNVSTLELGDSALYLCASSPGTGAYEQYFGPGTRLTVT.

This rearrangement joins TRBV6-5 to TRBJ1-4; D is possibly TRBD1 (5 bases). CDR3 length: 15 amino acids. V lost 0 bases to trimming and J lost 0 bases, with 5 bases between them. CDR1 MNHEY and CDR2 SVGAGI come from the germline V gene. CDR3 sequence (DNA): TGTGCCAGCAGTTACTCGACAGCAACTAATGAAAAACTGTTTTTT. This translates into CASSYSTATNEKLFF.

This chain connects TRBV11-2 to TRBJ2-5, with TRBD1 matching 11 bases. Germline lookup yields CDR1 SGHAT and CDR2 FQNNGV. V shed 6 bases and J 4 bases; nucleotides not matched to a gene: 10. This CDR3 has 16 amino acids. This chain's CDR3 is CASRRTGGAGRETQYF. The CDR3 bases are TGTGCCAGCAGAAGGACAGGGGGCGCCGGACGAGAGACCCAGTACTTC.

For this clone: This clone may be a read error of a much larger clone one base away. This sequence joins TRBV2 and TRBJ1-2; 10 bases match TRBD1. This CDR3 has 13 residues. Germline-derived CDR1 and CDR2 are SNHLY and FYNNEI. J gave up 7 bases and V 5 bases, and 4 bases lay outside the gene matches. The CDR3 reads CASSFGTGVGYTF. In nucleotides, the CDR3 is TGTGCCAGCAGTTTCGGGACAGGGGTTGGCTACACCTTC.

The chain employs TRBV21-1 and TRBJ1-5. TRBV21-1 is listed as a pseudogene. The CDR3 loop spans 16 amino acids. CDR3 DNA sequence: TGTGCCAGCAGCCAGGAGGGAGGGATTAGCAATCAGCCCCAGCATTTT. It translates to CASSQEGGISNQPQHF.

The CDR3 is CASSWAYNTEAFF. The CDR3 DNA is TGTGCCAGCAGTTGGGCTTACAACACTGAAGCTTTCTTT. The rearrangement uses TRBV25-1 and TRBJ1-1; no clear D gene. The germline V gene has CDR1 MGHDK and CDR2 SYGVNS. V lost 5 bases and J lost 2, with 9 bases in between. This CDR3 is 13 amino acids long.

The chain uses TRBV11-3 and TRBJ2-4; 7 bases map to TRBD1. The CDR3 has 14 residues. Trimming cost V 5 bases and J 9 bases; bases outside gene matches: 10. Germline V gene data show CDR1 as SGHNT and CDR2 as YENEEA. CDR3 DNA: TGTGCCAGCAGCCCCGGGACAGCATTTAGCATTCAGTACTTC. Protein: CASSPGTAFSIQYF.

In this sample, this clone turned up once. The genes are TRBV12-3 or TRBV12-4 and TRBJ2-2; tentatively, D is TRBD1 (5 bases). CDR3 size: 13 residues. The germline V and J ends were trimmed by 7 bases and 6 bases, with 12 bases remaining between them. This chain's CDR3 is CASTFTGPGELFF. DNA of the CDR3: TGTGCCAGCACCTTTACAGGTCCCGGGGAGCTGTTTTTT.

The rearrangement joins TRBV11-1 to TRBJ1-6; 10 bases agree with TRBD1. Germline CDR1 and CDR2: SGHAT and FQDESV (reference sequence). J was trimmed by 7 bases and V by 5 bases; bases with no gene match: 5. CDR3 length equals 15 residues. CDR3 sequence reads: CASSPTGGTNSPLHF. The CDR3 nucleotides read TGTGCCAGCAGCCCGACAGGGGGCACGAATTCACCCCTCCACTTT.

The chain joins TRBV10-3 to TRBJ1-2; D unresolved. V was cut by 0 bases and J by 2 bases, with 7 bases left in between. CDR3 length equals 14 residues. The germline V gene encodes CDR1 ENHRY and CDR2 SYGVKD. The DNA for the CDR3 is TGTGCCATCAGTGAGTCGACGCGGAACTATGGCTACACCTTC. Its translation is CAISESTRNYGYTF.

This clone has only one observation. The chain links TRBV18 to TRBJ2-5, with D perhaps matching TRBD1 (5 bases). Trimming left V 1 base short and J 5 bases short, with 11 bases between. Germline-derived CDR1 and CDR2 are KGHSH and LQKENI. This CDR3 has 14 residues. The CDR3 spells CASSPRTGSETQYF. The CDR3 coding sequence is TGTGCCAGCTCACCACGCACAGGTTCGGAGACCCAGTACTTC.

V is TRBV9 and J is TRBJ1-2; 7 bases are a match to TRBD1. The trim removed 5 bases at V and 0 bases at J, leaving 1 base unmatched. Germline CDR1 SGDLS, CDR2 YYNGEE. This CDR3 is built from 13 residues. The DNA of the CDR3 is TGTGCCAGCAGGGGGACAGCTAACTATGGCTACACCTTC. Translated: CASRGTANYGYTF.

The J gene is TRBJ2-6, the V gene TRBV5-5; 7 bases line up with TRBD1. Germline CDR1 is SGHKS and CDR2 is YYEKEE (reference sequence). V trimming: 0 bases; J trimming: 0 bases; junction bases outside the gene matches: 6. The CDR3 totals 18 residues. The CDR3 DNA sequence: TGTGCCAGCAGCTTGGCTGGGACAGCTGGCTCTGGGGCCAACGTCCTGACTTTC. Its translation is CASSLAGTAGSGANVLTF.

V usage is TRBV5-6 and J usage is TRBJ1-2; a weak D match, TRBD1 (5 bases). The CDR3 is 15 residues long. The germline V gene has CDR1 SGHDT and CDR2 YYEEEE. Trimming left V 1 base short and J 1 base short, with 11 bases between. Here the CDR3 DNA reads TGTGCCAGCAGCTTGTTGGGGCAGCTTAACTATGGCTACACCTTC. As protein: CASSLLGQLNYGYTF.

The genes are TRBV12-5 and TRBJ2-1; 11 bases align to TRBD1. Germline trimming cut 6 bases from V and 8 bases from J; bases unmatched to any gene: 9. The CDR3 consists of 15 residues. The germline CDR1 and CDR2 sequences are LGHNT and FRNRAP. The CDR3 DNA reads as TGTGCTAGTGGCCCCGGGACAGGGGGTCAGGATGAGCAGTTCTTC. This encodes CASGPGTGGQDEQFF.

The chain combines TRBV27 with TRBJ2-5, with TRBD1 identical over 9 bases. The trim removed 3 bases at V and 2 bases at J, leaving 4 bases unmatched. The CDR3 totals 15 residues. Germline-derived CDR1 and CDR2 are MNHEY and SMNVEV (reference sequence). This chain's CDR3 is CASSFRDREQETQYF. In DNA form, the CDR3 reads TGTGCCAGCAGTTTCCGGGACAGGGAACAAGAGACCCAGTACTTC.

The V and J genes are TRBV13 and TRBJ1-2; a possible D gene is TRBD1 (5 bases). Germline lookup yields CDR1 PRHDT and CDR2 FYEKMQ (reference sequence). The ends were cut back, 0 bases at V and 0 bases at J, with 11 bases in the middle. CDR3 size: 16 residues. CDR3 nucleotide sequence: TGTGCCAGCAGCTTAGGAACAGGAGTTACTAACTATGGCTACACCTTC. Encoded protein: CASSLGTGVTNYGYTF.

This clone was recorded only once. The V and J genes are TRBV13 and TRBJ2-1; tentatively, D is TRBD2 (6 bases). Germline loops: CDR1 PRHDT, CDR2 FYEKMQ (reference sequence). The V end lost 2 bases, the J end lost 3 bases, and 11 bases lay between the germline ends. CDR3 length: 15 residues. CDR3 in amino acids: CASSLNSGVYNEQFF. CDR3 in DNA: TGTGCCAGCAGCTTAAACTCGGGAGTCTACAATGAGCAGTTCTTC.

V gene TRBV6-5 combines with J gene TRBJ2-7, with TRBD2 as a possible D gene (6 bases). CDR1 and CDR2 (germline): MNHEY, SVGAGI. The CDR3 is 15 residues long. Trimming pared 6 bases from V and 1 base from J, leaving 16 bases between. CDR3 in DNA: TGTGCCAGCAGCCCCCGCCAGGGAGGATCCTACGAGCAGTACTTC. Encoded protein: CASSPRQGGSYEQYF.

The genes are TRBV19 and TRBJ1-5; D remains unclear. CDR1 LNHDA and CDR2 SQIVND come from the germline V gene (reference sequence). This CDR3 region has 12 residues. V was clipped by 5 bases and J by 5 bases, with 7 bases between them. CDR3: CASSYSYQPQHF. The CDR3 region has the DNA TGTGCCAGTAGTTACAGTTATCAGCCCCAGCATTTT.

This clone has a handful of counts. V is TRBV5-5 and J is TRBJ1-4; D gene unclear. Germline CDR1 SGHKS, CDR2 YYEKEE (reference sequence). This CDR3 has 13 amino acids. Trimming removed 2 bases at V and 7 bases at J, with 9 bases between. Here the CDR3 reads CASSFRSTEKLFF. The CDR3 DNA is TGTGCCAGCAGCTTTAGATCAACTGAAAAACTGTTTTTT.